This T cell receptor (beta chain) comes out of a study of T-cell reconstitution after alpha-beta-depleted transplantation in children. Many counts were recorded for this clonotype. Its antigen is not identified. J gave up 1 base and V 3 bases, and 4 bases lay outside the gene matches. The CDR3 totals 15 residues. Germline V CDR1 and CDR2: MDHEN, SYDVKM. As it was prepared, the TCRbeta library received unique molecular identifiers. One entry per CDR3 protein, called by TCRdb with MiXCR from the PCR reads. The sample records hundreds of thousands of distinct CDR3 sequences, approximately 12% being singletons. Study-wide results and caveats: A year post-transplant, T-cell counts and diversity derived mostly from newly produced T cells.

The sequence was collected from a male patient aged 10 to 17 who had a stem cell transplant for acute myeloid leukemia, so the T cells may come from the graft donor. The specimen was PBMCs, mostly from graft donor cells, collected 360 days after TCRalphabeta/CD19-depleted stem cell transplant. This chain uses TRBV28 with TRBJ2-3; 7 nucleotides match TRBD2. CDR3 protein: CASSFSAGGTDTQYF. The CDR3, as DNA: TGTGCCAGCAGTTTCTCCGCGGGGGGCACAGATACGCAGTATTTT. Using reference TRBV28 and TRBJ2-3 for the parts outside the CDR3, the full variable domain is DVKVTQSSRYLVKRTGEKVFLECVQDMDHENMFWYRQDPGLGLRLIYFSYDVKMKEKGDIPEGYSVSREKKERFSLILESASTNQTSMYLCASSFSAGGTDTQYFGPGTRLTVL.